This entry features one T cell receptor (beta chain) sequence. The assay was immunoSEQ multiplex PCR, and TCRdb's table has in-frame clones only and misses some. The table lists 45,000 to 50,000 clones, around 87% of them singletons. The data originate from a study of OX40 agonist ivuxolimab in advanced cancers. On the study more broadly: An anti-OX40 (CD134) antibody with agonistic activity, ivuxolimab, was administered to patients.

This CDR3 is 19 amino acids long. Trimming cost V 1 base and J 0 bases, with 16 bases left between them. Germline V gives CDR1 LGHNT, CDR2 FRNRAP. Sequencing was performed on CD4+ or CD8+ T cells sorted from blood, taken in a trial of the OX40 agonist ivuxolimab. The receptor's source is an adult with an advanced solid tumor such as melanoma, head and neck, liver or kidney cancer. The genes are TRBV12-5 and TRBJ1-6, with no clear D. CDR3 sequence reads: CASGLAIFSVSSYNSPLHF. DNA for the CDR3: TGTGCTAGTGGTTTGGCTATTTTCAGCGTTAGCTCCTATAATTCACCCCTCCACTTT.